Described below is a single T cell receptor beta chain sequence and its context. What it binds is not known. This record comes from a study of T cells in localized non-small cell lung cancer. Study observations and caveats: Heterogeneity stays possible, as sequencing covered only one tumor region. Uninvolved adjacent lung showed peak T cell clonality, exceeding tumor. The appearance of a median about 60 of the top 100 tumor clones was seen in adjacent lung.

TCRdb's table, derived via immunoSEQ multiplex PCR, lists solely in-frame clones and lacks some. The sample yields approximately 23,000 clones, approximately 88% seen once. CDR3 length equals 15 residues. Germline V CDR1 and CDR2: LGHNA, YNFKEQ. Unmatched junction bases numbered 5, after V lost 4 bases and J lost 5 bases. The sequence derives from a male donor at least 60 years old with stage I lung adenocarcinoma. The sequencing used peripheral blood, collected before any cancer treatment. The J gene is TRBJ1-4, the V gene TRBV4-2; 9 bases fit TRBD1. In DNA form, the CDR3 reads TGTGCCAGCAGCCGCGCGGACAGGGGAAATGAAAAACTGTTTTTT. Translating it yields CASSRADRGNEKLFF.